Below, one TCR beta chain is given with its context. The CDR3 is 14 residues long. Trimming took 0 bases from V and 4 from J, leaving 9 bases between them. Germline CDR1 reads LGHNA; CDR2 reads YSLEER. The sample originates from a study of OX40 agonist ivuxolimab in advanced cancers. Looking at the study overall: Partial responses were seen in three patients, one with hepatocellular carcinoma and two with cutaneous melanoma.

Profiling relied on immunoSEQ multiplex PCR, and the TCRdb table lists in-frame clones only, not all of them. The table lists 60,000 to 85,000 clones, around 94% of them singletons. The chain joins TRBV4-3 to TRBJ1-1; D ambiguous. This sequence originates from an adult with an advanced solid tumor such as melanoma, head and neck, liver or kidney cancer. The sequences come from CD4+ or CD8+ T cells sorted from blood, collected in a trial of the OX40 agonist ivuxolimab. The CDR3 bases are TGCGCCAGCAGCCAAGACGCGGTGGGCACTGAAGCTTTCTTT. Residues: CASSQDAVGTEAFF.